This TCR beta chain was sequenced in a study of blood T cell repertoires in COVID-19. About the study: The United States, Italy and Spain supplied acute and convalescent COVID-19 samples. Nucleic acid was either cDNA or gDNA, and it came from T cells, B-cell-depleted T cells, or PBMCs.

V was pared by 6 bases and J by 0 bases, with 9 bases between. Germline V gene sequence: CDR1 SNHLY, CDR2 FYNNEI. CDR3 length equals 14 residues. Per the original data handling: Amplifying reference gene primers gave estimates of nucleated cell counts. Some clones are missing from TCRdb's copy, which holds only in-frame ones; the method was immunoSEQ multiplex PCR. Clone size and the V and J calls come from that table; the DNA yielded D and trimming. Here the sample spans 60,000 to 95,000 clones, about 88% being singletons. The specimen was peripheral blood. The TCR was taken from a woman older than 75 with active or convalescent COVID-19. The J gene is TRBJ1-5, the V gene TRBV2, with no clear D. The DNA of the CDR3 is TGTGCCAGCAGCCCTTCTTATAGCAATCAGCCCCAGCATTTT. Its translation: CASSPSYSNQPQHF.